These 4 T cell receptor beta chains share one sample of origin, sequenced in a study of blood T cell repertoires in COVID-19. Generated by immunoSEQ multiplex PCR, the TCRdb table keeps only in-frame clones and is missing some. The table shows approximately 160,000 clones, with 80% to 90% occurring only once. Source material: peripheral blood. These receptors were obtained from a woman aged 55 to 70 with COVID-19, enrolled during active disease.

The chain employs TRBV5-1 and TRBJ2-6; weak D call: TRBD1 (5 bases). Germline CDR1 SGHRS, CDR2 YFSETQ. The CDR3 is 16 amino acids. Between the trimmed V and J ends, which lost 0 bases and 2 bases, there was a span of 9 bases. The CDR3 protein is CASSLGGTTGANVLTF. The CDR3 DNA reads as TGCGCCAGCAGCTTGGGGGGCACCACTGGGGCCAACGTCCTGACTTTC.

The table lists this clone with a few counts. The V and J genes are TRBV6-5 and TRBJ2-7; 7 nucleotides align to TRBD2. CDR3 length equals 15 residues. Unmatched junction bases numbered 11, after V lost 5 bases and J lost 4 bases. In germline, CDR1 is MNHEY, CDR2 SVGAGI. In DNA, the CDR3 is TGTGCCAGCAGTCAGGGCCCGGGAGGAGTATACGAGCAGTACGTC. This gives the protein CASSQGPGGVYEQYV.

The V gene is TRBV27, the J gene TRBJ1-2; D is unclear. From germline, CDR1 is MNHEY and CDR2 SMNVEV (reference sequence). Trimming took off 4 bases at V and 0 bases at J, with 12 bases between the two ends. CDR3 length equals 15 residues. The CDR3 DNA follows: TGTGCCAGCAGTTCATACGGCCAGGCTAACTATGGCTACACCTTC. It yields the protein CASSSYGQANYGYTF.

This clone appeared a single time. V gene TRBV5-1 combines with J gene TRBJ2-1; 7 bases are a match to TRBD1. Losses at the gene ends were 4 bases for V and 0 bases for J; bases not matched to a gene: 13. This CDR3 spans 18 amino acids. Germline CDR1 reads SGHRS; CDR2 reads YFSETQ. CDR3 DNA sequence: TGCGCCAGCAGCCCGGTACGTAGGGGGCCTCTCTCCTACAATGAGCAGTTCTTC. Translated, it gives CASSPVRRGPLSYNEQFF.